These T cell receptor beta chains were read from a single sample in a study of blood T cell repertoires in COVID-19. The assay was immunoSEQ multiplex PCR, and TCRdb's table has in-frame clones only and misses some. The sample carries around 260,000 clones, about 87% recorded once. The sample was peripheral blood. The receptors derive from a man aged 55 to 69 who had recovered from COVID-19. CDR3s include the opening cysteine and the closing phenylalanine or tryptophan. A D gene is named only where the DNA matches it firmly. Clone size appears in some rows only: once, few, many, or a class for an expanded clone.

d_call | j_call | v_call | cdr3_length | clone_size | cdr3_nt | cdr3_aa
NA | TRBJ2-1 | TRBV19 | 12 | NA | TGTGCCAGTGGGTGGTCGGGGGTTGAGCAGTTCTTC | CASGWSGVEQFF
NA | TRBJ1-5 | TRBV29-1 | 13 | few | TGCAGCGTTGAAATCAAGCAAGCTCAGCCCCAGCATTTT | CSVEIKQAQPQHF
NA | TRBJ1-6 | TRBV9 | 14 | NA | TGTGCCAGCAGTGGAAGGGACTTTTATTCACCCCTCCACTTT | CASSGRDFYSPLHF
NA | TRBJ2-2 | TRBV5-1 | 11 | NA | TGCGCCAGCAACAGGGCCGGGGAGCTGTTTTTT | CASNRAGELFF
NA | TRBJ2-1 | TRBV7-9 | 12 | once | TGTGCCAGCAGCTTAGGCGTCAATGAGCAGTTCTTC | CASSLGVNEQFF
TRBD1 | TRBJ1-5 | TRBV5-5 | 15 | NA | TGTGCCAGCAGCGCGACCGGGACAGGGGGACAGCCCCAGCATTTT | CASSATGTGGQPQHF
TRBD2 | TRBJ2-3 | TRBV10-1 | 13 | NA | TGCGCCAGCGGCACTAGCGGGGGGCTGACGCAGTATTTT | CASGTSGGLTQYF
TRBD1 | TRBJ1-2 | TRBV7-9 | 18 | once | TGTGCCAGCAGCTTGTTGGTGGGGCTAACGGGACAGAACTATGGCTACACCTTC | CASSLLVGLTGQNYGYTF
NA | TRBJ1-5 | TRBV5-1 | 15 | NA | TGCGCCAGCAGCTTGGAGGGCGCGGGTAATCAGCCCCAGCATTTT | CASSLEGAGNQPQHF
TRBD1 | TRBJ1-2 | TRBV5-1 | 13 | NA | TGCGCCAGCAGATCCGGGACAGACTATGGCTACACCTTC | CASRSGTDYGYTF
NA | TRBJ2-5 | TRBV18 | 15 | few | TGTGCCAGCTCACCGCAAAAAGGGGTCCAAGAGACCCAGTACTTC | CASSPQKGVQETQYF
NA | TRBJ1-2 | TRBV6-5 | 15 | NA | TGTGCCAGCAGGGGGGGAGGAGACAGAATCCTTGGCTACACCTTC | CASRGGGDRILGYTF
TRBD1 | TRBJ1-4 | TRBV13 | 16 | NA | TGTGCCAGCAGCTTAAATCTGGGACAGATTAATGAAAAACTGTTTTTT | CASSLNLGQINEKLFF
TRBD2 | TRBJ2-7 | TRBV6-1 | 15 | NA | TGTGCCAGCAGTGAAGCTGGGGGGGGGTTCTACGAGCAGTACTTC | CASSEAGGGFYEQYF
NA | TRBJ2-1 | TRBV30 | 14 | NA | TGTGCCTGGGCCCTAGGGGCGACCTACAATGAGCAGTTCTTC | CAWALGATYNEQFF
NA | TRBJ1-3 | TRBV7-3 | 13 | NA | TGTGCCAGCAGTGGGCAAGCTGGAAACACCATATATTTT | CASSGQAGNTIYF
NA | TRBJ2-6 | TRBV5-5 | 14 | NA | TGTGCCAGCAGCTTGCTCTCTGGGGCCAACGTCCTGACTTTC | CASSLLSGANVLTF
NA | TRBJ1-3 | TRBV3-1/TRBV3-2 | 11 | NA | TGTGCCAGCAGCCAAACATTCACCATATATTTT | CASSQTFTIYF
NA | TRBJ1-2 | TRBV19 | 16 | NA | TGTGCCAGTAGACCTGGTTTAGGGGCCGCTAACTATGGCTACACCTTC | CASRPGLGAANYGYTF
NA | TRBJ2-6 | TRBV21-1 | 16 | NA | TGTGCCAGCAGCATTCAGCCAGGGTCTGGGGCCAACGTCCTGACTTTC | CASSIQPGSGANVLTF
NA | TRBJ2-1 | TRBV14 | 17 | NA | TGTGCCAGCAGCCAATTCGAGAGCACTGTCTACTACAATGAGCAGTTCTTC | CASSQFESTVYYNEQFF
TRBD1 | TRBJ2-1 | TRBV11-2 | 17 | NA | TGTGCCAGCAGCTTAGCTCAACAGGGGGCATACTACAATGAGCAGTTCTTC | CASSLAQQGAYYNEQFF
TRBD1 | TRBJ1-1 | TRBV7-9 | 15 | NA | TGTGCCAGCAGCCGGACCCAGGGGGTATCGACTGAAGCTTTCTTT | CASSRTQGVSTEAFF
NA | TRBJ2-1 | TRBV4-2 | 14 | NA | TGTGCCAGCAGCGTATACAGGGACTACAATGAGCAGTTCTTC | CASSVYRDYNEQFF
TRBD2 | TRBJ2-3 | TRBV29-1 | 15 | once | TGCAGCGTTGAACAGGCGGGGGGGCCCTCAGATACGCAGTATTTT | CSVEQAGGPSDTQYF
TRBD2 | TRBJ2-2 | TRBV2 | 16 | NA | TGTGCCAGCAAAGGGACTAGCGGAGCGAACACCGGGGAGCTGTTTTTT | CASKGTSGANTGELFF
NA | TRBJ1-2 | TRBV2 | 12 | NA | TGTGCCAGCATACCGGGGAGGGGAGGCTACACCTTC | CASIPGRGGYTF
NA | TRBJ2-2 | TRBV15 | 15 | NA | TGTGCCACCAGCAGAGATCCCAGGGTAGGCGGGGAGCTGTTTTTT | CATSRDPRVGGELFF
TRBD2 | TRBJ2-3 | TRBV19 | 15 | NA | TGTGCCAGTAGTATGTTTGCGGGGGGGCCGGATACGCAGTATTTT | CASSMFAGGPDTQYF
NA | TRBJ1-2 | TRBV5-8 | 14 | NA | TGTGCCAGCAGCTTGGGACAGCTTAGACGTGGCTACACCTTC | CASSLGQLRRGYTF
TRBD1 | TRBJ2-7 | TRBV5-1 | 15 | NA | TGCGCCAGCAGCGCACCGGGACAGGGGACATACGAGCAGTACTTC | CASSAPGQGTYEQYF
NA | TRBJ2-3 | TRBV7-2 | 17 | once | TGTGCCAGCAGCCTCATCGGGAGCATATCTAGCACAGATACGCAGTATTTT | CASSLIGSISSTDTQYF
NA | TRBJ2-5 | TRBV30 | 13 | NA | TGTGCCTGGAGAGGACTGCCTGGGGAGACCCAGTACTTC | CAWRGLPGETQYF
TRBD1 | TRBJ2-3 | TRBV14 | 15 | NA | TGTGCCAGCAGGCCGGGACAGGGGCTCTCCTATACGCAGTATTTT | CASRPGQGLSYTQYF
NA | TRBJ2-7 | TRBV21-1 | 15 | NA | TGTGCCAGCAGCAAATTGATGTGGCAGGGCTACGAGCAGTACTTC | CASSKLMWQGYEQYF
TRBD2 | TRBJ2-2 | TRBV5-3 | 18 | NA | TGTGCCAGAAGCTGGGATTCCCCCGGGACTAGCGGTCACGGGGAGCTGTTTTTT | CARSWDSPGTSGHGELFF
TRBD1 | TRBJ1-2 | TRBV6-5 | 13 | NA | TGTGCCAGCGTTCTTACAGGGGAACGAGGCTACACCTTC | CASVLTGERGYTF
TRBD1 | TRBJ1-5 | TRBV19 | 17 | NA | TGTGCCAGTAGTGGGACAGGCGATCAGTGGGGCAATCAGCCCCAGCATTTT | CASSGTGDQWGNQPQHF
TRBD1 | TRBJ1-1 | TRBV16 | 13 | NA | TGTGCCAGCAGCCAATTCAGGGGGAGGGAAGCTTTCTTT | CASSQFRGREAFF
NA | TRBJ1-3 | TRBV7-2 | 16 | once | TGTGCCAGCAGTTCATCCCCAGGGGTTTCAGGAAACACCATATATTTT | CASSSSPGVSGNTIYF
TRBD2 | TRBJ2-2 | TRBV7-2 | 16 | NA | TGTGCCAGCAGCGCAACTCAACGGGGGGGAGTCGGGGAGCTGTTTTTT | CASSATQRGGVGELFF
NA | TRBJ1-1 | TRBV5-1 | 16 | NA | TGCGCCAGCAGCTTGTTTCCCGCGGTGACGGATTATGAAGCTTTCTTT | CASSLFPAVTDYEAFF
TRBD1 | TRBJ1-1 | TRBV20-1 | 13 | NA | TGCAGTGCTAGTTGGGACAGGGGAGAGGAAGCTTTCTTT | CSASWDRGEEAFF
NA | TRBJ2-1 | TRBV6-7 | 16 | NA | TGTGCCAGCAGTAAAAAAGCCGGGAAGATATCCTGTGAGCAGTTCTTC | CASSKKAGKISCEQFF
NA | TRBJ1-2 | TRBV25-1 | 14 | NA | TGTGCCAGCAGTGAAGGGGGAGGTTTGGGTGGCTACACCTTC | CASSEGGGLGGYTF
NA | TRBJ1-3 | TRBV7-2 | 14 | NA | TGTGCCAGCAGCTTTAACAGTGTGCCCGTTACCATATATTTT | CASSFNSVPVTIYF
NA | TRBJ2-7 | TRBV7-9 | 14 | NA | TGTGCCAGCAGCCGGGTCGGGGAGGTGGGCGAGCAGTACTTC | CASSRVGEVGEQYF
NA | TRBJ1-2 | TRBV4-2 | 16 | NA | TGTGCCAGCAGCCAAGTTACCATGCGGGGAAACTATGGCTACACCTTC | CASSQVTMRGNYGYTF
TRBD1 | TRBJ1-1 | TRBV5-5 | 16 | NA | TGTGCCAGCAGGGGACAGGGGATTCCCTTTGTCGGTGAAGCTTTCTTT | CASRGQGIPFVGEAFF
TRBD1 | TRBJ1-4 | TRBV6-5 | 15 | NA | TGTGCCAGCAGTAGGGGGTCAGGGGGTGGTGAAAAACTGTTTTTT | CASSRGSGGGEKLFF
NA | TRBJ2-2 | TRBV5-6 | 16 | NA | TGTGCCAGCAGCCCTCGACAGGGACTTAACACCGGGGAGCTGTTTTTT | CASSPRQGLNTGELFF
TRBD2 | TRBJ2-1 | TRBV18 | 15 | NA | TGTGCCAGCTCAACTTTTATGATAGCGGGGGCCGAGCAGTTCTTC | CASSTFMIAGAEQFF
NA | TRBJ1-3 | TRBV29-1 | 12 | NA | TGCAGCGTTGAACAGGGTGGAAACACCATATATTTT | CSVEQGGNTIYF
NA | TRBJ2-7 | TRBV9 | 13 | NA | TGTGCCAGCAGCGTAGCAAGGTGGAGTGAGCAGTACTTC | CASSVARWSEQYF